One TCR beta chain is described in this entry. Every single patient, without exception, relapsed after autologous stem cell transplantation, and brentuximab vedotin exposure varied. This table comes from immunoSEQ multiplex PCR, and its TCRdb copy is limited to in-frame clones, with some not included. The data contain roughly 140,000 clones, about 81% of them seen just once; the ten biggest clones take up roughly 9.8%. The entry originates in a study of PD-1 blockade in classical Hodgkin lymphoma. Looked up from germline, CDR1 is SGHNT and CDR2 is YYREEE (reference sequence). Trimming removed 6 bases from V and 5 bases from J, with 12 bases in between. There are 14 residues in the CDR3.

The sequencing here drew on peripheral blood mononuclear cells (PBMCs), taken before the second cycle of nivolumab. This TCR was recovered from a human donor with classical Hodgkin lymphoma. V gene TRBV5-4 combines with J gene TRBJ1-6; possible D gene TRBD1, 5 bases. The CDR3 here is CASTPGVDNSPLHF. The CDR3 bases are TGTGCCAGCACCCCGGGGGTCGATAATTCACCCCTCCACTTT.